Listed below are T cell receptor beta chains from one sample, sequenced in a study of Ad26.COV2.S vaccination and SARS-CoV-2 variants. The assay was immunoSEQ multiplex PCR, and TCRdb's table has in-frame clones only and misses some. The sample shows some 390,000 clones, around nine tenths of them seen only once. Sequences were derived from peripheral blood, sampled in a trial of Ad26.COV2.S vaccine versus placebo. The receptors were gathered from a person between 18 and 65 years old who received the Ad26.COV2.S COVID-19 vaccine or a placebo. CDR3s include the opening cysteine and the closing phenylalanine or tryptophan. A D gene is named only where the DNA matches it firmly. For some rows the clone size is stated as once, few or many, or as a class when expanded; others skip it.

size: -; V: TRBV6-5; J: TRBJ1-1; D: -; CDR3: CASSPPGNTEAFF; DNA: TGTGCCAGCAGTCCTCCGGGAAACACTGAAGCTTTCTTT
size: -; V: TRBV6-2/TRBV6-3; J: TRBJ1-5; D: -; CDR3: CASSTVGYQPQHF; DNA: TGTGCCAGCAGTACCGTGGGGTACCAGCCCCAGCATTTT
size: -; V: TRBV6-5; J: TRBJ2-7; D: -; CDR3: CASSSEGYYEQYF; DNA: TGTGCCAGCAGTTCGGAGGGGTACTACGAGCAGTACTTC
size: -; V: TRBV29-1; J: TRBJ2-3; D: -; CDR3: CSVSGSDTQYF; DNA: TGCAGCGTTTCGGGGTCAGATACGCAGTATTTT
size: -; V: TRBV5-5; J: TRBJ2-7; D: TRBD1; CDR3: CASSLGRAGGTYEQYF; DNA: TGTGCCAGCAGCTTGGGTCGGGCAGGGGGCACCTACGAGCAGTACTTC
size: -; V: TRBV5-1; J: TRBJ2-1; D: TRBD1; CDR3: CASSFRQGRNEQFF; DNA: TGCGCCAGCAGCTTTCGACAGGGAAGGAATGAGCAGTTCTTC
size: many; V: TRBV6-4; J: TRBJ2-2; D: -; CDR3: CASSPGQEGGRRELFF; DNA: TGTGCCAGCAGCCCCGGACAGGAGGGGGGGCGCAGGGAGCTGTTTTTT
size: few; V: TRBV19; J: TRBJ1-1; D: TRBD1; CDR3: CASRTGRGTEAFF; DNA: TGTGCCAGTAGGACAGGGAGAGGGACTGAAGCTTTCTTT
size: -; V: TRBV9; J: TRBJ2-5; D: -; CDR3: CASSVDLGRTETQYF; DNA: TGTGCCAGCAGCGTAGATCTAGGACGGACGGAGACCCAGTACTTC
size: -; V: TRBV7-8; J: TRBJ1-3; D: -; CDR3: CASSLLGASGNTIYF; DNA: TGTGCCAGCAGCTTACTCGGGGCATCTGGAAACACCATATATTTT
size: -; V: TRBV7-2; J: TRBJ2-1; D: TRBD2; CDR3: CASSLTSSSNEQFF; DNA: TGTGCCAGCAGCCTGACTAGCAGCTCCAATGAGCAGTTCTTC
size: -; V: TRBV10-3; J: TRBJ1-4; D: TRBD1; CDR3: CAISAVGGGPNEKLFF; DNA: TGTGCCATCAGCGCCGTAGGAGGGGGCCCTAATGAAAAACTGTTTTTT
size: once; V: TRBV7-2; J: TRBJ1-2; D: -; CDR3: CASTPSQLSGVGGYTF; DNA: TGTGCCAGCACCCCTTCACAACTATCGGGGGTAGGTGGCTACACCTTC
size: -; V: TRBV9; J: TRBJ2-2; D: -; CDR3: CASSVVRDTGELFF; DNA: TGTGCCAGCAGCGTAGTCCGAGACACCGGGGAGCTGTTTTTT
size: -; V: TRBV28; J: TRBJ2-2; D: -; CDR3: CASSLDGEELFF; DNA: TGTGCCAGCAGTTTAGACGGGGAGGAGCTGTTTTTT
size: -; V: TRBV9; J: TRBJ2-1; D: TRBD2; CDR3: CASSGSGGANNEQFF; DNA: TGTGCCAGCAGCGGAAGCGGGGGCGCAAACAATGAGCAGTTCTTC
size: -; V: TRBV5-3; J: TRBJ2-4; D: -; CDR3: CARPSEGRGLAKNIQYF; DNA: TGTGCCAGACCATCGGAGGGGCGGGGGCTAGCCAAAAACATTCAGTACTTC
size: -; V: TRBV5-1; J: TRBJ1-1; D: -; CDR3: CASSLWGGTGTEAFF; DNA: TGCGCCAGCAGCTTGTGGGGAGGAACGGGGACTGAAGCTTTCTTT
size: -; V: TRBV6-1; J: TRBJ2-5; D: -; CDR3: CASSEVQETQYF; DNA: TGTGCCAGCAGTGAAGTACAAGAGACCCAGTACTTC
size: once; V: TRBV7-6; J: TRBJ2-5; D: -; CDR3: CASSPQKQETQYF; DNA: TGTGCCAGCAGCCCCCAGAAACAAGAGACCCAGTACTTC
size: -; V: TRBV30; J: TRBJ2-3; D: -; CDR3: CAWSVSVDTQYF; DNA: TGTGCCTGGAGTGTTTCGGTGGATACGCAGTATTTT
size: -; V: TRBV5-1; J: TRBJ1-2; D: TRBD1; CDR3: CASSQNRGDYGYTF; DNA: TGCGCCAGCAGCCAAAACAGGGGCGACTATGGCTACACCTTC
size: -; V: TRBV2; J: TRBJ1-1; D: TRBD1; CDR3: CASSLQGVYTEAFF; DNA: TGTGCCAGCAGTCTCCAGGGGGTTTACACTGAAGCTTTCTTT
size: -; V: TRBV10-3; J: TRBJ1-4; D: TRBD1; CDR3: CAISVRGGNEVKLFF; DNA: TGTGCCATCAGTGTCAGGGGGGGTAATGAGGTAAAACTGTTTTTT
size: -; V: TRBV27; J: TRBJ2-7; D: -; CDR3: CASSLSLGDYEQYF; DNA: TGTGCCAGCAGTTTATCGTTAGGGGACTACGAGCAGTACTTC
size: -; V: TRBV6-5; J: TRBJ1-2; D: -; CDR3: CASMIAGGYTF; DNA: TGTGCCAGTATGATCGCTGGGGGCTACACCTTC
size: -; V: TRBV5-1; J: TRBJ1-6; D: -; CDR3: CASSSDSYNSPLHF; DNA: TGCGCCAGCAGCTCCGACAGTTATAATTCACCCCTCCACTTT
size: -; V: TRBV4-1; J: TRBJ1-1; D: -; CDR3: CASSPVGGVNTEAFF; DNA: TGCGCCAGCAGCCCGGTTGGAGGGGTGAACACTGAAGCTTTCTTT
size: -; V: TRBV5-1; J: TRBJ2-1; D: -; CDR3: CASSLELGSSYNEQFF; DNA: TGCGCCAGCAGCTTGGAACTGGGAAGCTCCTACAATGAGCAGTTCTTC
size: -; V: TRBV4-1; J: TRBJ2-3; D: TRBD1; CDR3: CASSQGDRGTDTQYF; DNA: TGCGCCAGCAGCCAAGGGGACAGGGGCACAGATACGCAGTATTTT
size: once; V: TRBV7-9; J: TRBJ1-1; D: -; CDR3: CASSLAQGKNTEAFF; DNA: TGTGCCAGCAGCTTAGCCCAGGGGAAGAACACTGAAGCTTTCTTT
size: -; V: TRBV19; J: TRBJ2-1; D: TRBD1; CDR3: CASSIVGQGNEQFF; DNA: TGTGCCAGTAGTATAGTCGGACAGGGGAATGAGCAGTTCTTC
size: -; V: TRBV6-5; J: TRBJ1-2; D: -; CDR3: CASRNRDTFNYGYTF; DNA: TGTGCCAGCAGGAACCGGGACACCTTTAACTATGGCTACACCTTC
size: -; V: TRBV10-3; J: TRBJ2-3; D: -; CDR3: CAIRAGGSSPTDTQYF; DNA: TGTGCCATCAGGGCCGGTGGAAGTAGCCCCACAGATACGCAGTATTTT
size: -; V: TRBV27; J: TRBJ2-7; D: TRBD1; CDR3: CASSTWTGGVGEQYF; DNA: TGTGCCAGCAGTACATGGACAGGGGGCGTAGGGGAGCAGTACTTC
size: -; V: TRBV25-1; J: TRBJ1-1; D: -; CDR3: CASSEFGETEAFF; DNA: TGTGCCAGCAGTGAATTCGGGGAAACTGAAGCTTTCTTT
size: -; V: TRBV25-1; J: TRBJ2-7; D: TRBD1; CDR3: CASSSPGQTDYEQYF; DNA: TGTGCCAGCAGCTCTCCGGGACAGACCGACTACGAGCAGTACTTC
size: -; V: TRBV6-5; J: TRBJ1-3; D: -; CDR3: CASRTPGKGNTIYF; DNA: TGTGCCAGCAGGACACCGGGTAAGGGAAACACCATATATTTT
size: -; V: TRBV7-6; J: TRBJ2-3; D: TRBD2; CDR3: CASSLPEAGKSDTQYF; DNA: TGTGCCAGCAGCTTGCCGGAAGCGGGGAAATCAGATACGCAGTATTTT
size: -; V: TRBV18; J: TRBJ1-1; D: -; CDR3: CASSGRERATEAFF; DNA: TGTGCCAGCTCTGGACGGGAAAGGGCCACTGAAGCTTTCTTT
size: -; V: TRBV30; J: TRBJ1-4; D: -; CDR3: CAWSSPAGPREKLFF; DNA: TGTGCCTGGAGTTCCCCGGCAGGGCCCCGTGAAAAACTGTTTTTT
size: -; V: TRBV5-8; J: TRBJ2-7; D: -; CDR3: CASGQAGQYF; DNA: TGTGCCAGCGGCCAGGCTGGGCAGTACTTC
size: -; V: TRBV6-4; J: TRBJ2-1; D: TRBD2; CDR3: CASSPPGGGFNEQFF; DNA: TGTGCCAGCAGTCCCCCGGGCGGGGGATTCAATGAGCAGTTCTTC